This TCR beta chain is from a study of T-cell reconstitution after alpha-beta-depleted transplantation in children (dated by TCRdb to the mid-2010s). With regard to the full study: T-cell immune reconstitution after TCRalphabeta/CD19-depleted allogeneic hematopoietic cell transplantation in children was quantitatively tracked in the study by means of TCR repertoire profiling.

Reading the label with the study, this specimen's treatment or condition is: allogeneic hematopoietic cell transplantation with graft depleted of TCRalphabeta T cells and CD19 B cells. The children who served as transplant recipients had been given grafts of TCRalphabeta/CD19-depleted allogeneic hematopoietic cells. Counted from cysteine to phenylalanine, this CDR3 has 13 amino acids. CDR3 DNA only is kept here, 39 bases in frame from base 1. The V end loses 3 bases and the J end loses 4 bases, and a stretch of 8 bases separates them. As encoded in the germline V gene, CDR1 is SGHAT while CDR2 is FQNNGV. Overall study outcomes, separate from this receptor: The apparently early alphabetaT-cell count recovery about two months after transplant was reportedly dependent on only several hundred rapidly expanded clones derived from non-depleted graft cells. In some patients, the high TCRbeta diversity seen at day 60 was put down to recipient T cells and intrathymic progenitors that had survived conditioning. Over the following months the frequencies of hyperexpanded clones went down, and after one year T-cell counts and TCRbeta diversity were mostly credited to newly produced T cells.

Receptor libraries were prepared by PCR. These reads were obtained on an Illumina HiSeq 2500. TCR libraries were prepared with molecular barcoding, using unique molecular identifiers to normalize TCRbeta repertoire quantification. Starting from the raw public reads, TCRdb applied fastp trimming at Q25, assembled clones with MiXCR and retained in-frame beta chains. Here each entry gathers all rows of one CDR3 protein and keeps the most common genes and DNA. The sample data list hundreds of thousands of distinct CDR3 sequences, and about 12% of these were observed just once. Of the sample, about 0.77% is held by the ten largest clones. The sample holds many counts of this clonotype. The clone's antigen remains unknown. Per-nucleotide qualities are absent, and no much larger clonotype sits a single base away.

The specimen comprised PBMCs, sampled before TCRalphabeta/CD19-depleted stem cell transplant. The receptor chain draws on TRBV11-2 and TRBJ2-3, with no confidently assigned D gene. The sequence came from a girl aged 2-10 years with congenital amegakaryocytic thrombocytopenia, due to receive a stem cell transplant. The CDR3 loop reads CASSLGAADTQYF. The bases are TGTGCCAGCAGCTTGGGTGCCGCAGATACGCAGTATTTT.